A selection of T cell receptor beta chains follows, all from one sample in a study of cytomegalovirus exposure and HLA in healthy donors. Clones were read by immunoSEQ multiplex PCR, and TCRdb kept only the in-frame ones, dropping some. The sample's table shows approximately 52,000 clones. Sequences were obtained from PBMCs. These receptors were collected from a woman aged 55-69 years in good health and CMV-seropositive. Each CDR3 is given with its conserved first and last residue. Each record gives: V gene, D gene, J gene, CDR3 DNA, CDR3 protein. A D gene is named only where the DNA matches it firmly.

TRBV11-2	-	TRBJ2-1	TGTGCCAGCAGCGGACAGTACAATGAGCAGTTCTTC	CASSGQYNEQFF
TRBV19	-	TRBJ2-5	TGTGCCAGTAGTATAGGTGAGGGAGAGACCCAGTACTTC	CASSIGEGETQYF
TRBV19	-	TRBJ2-5	TGTGCCAGTAGTATAGCGGGTGAGACCCAGTACTTC	CASSIAGETQYF
TRBV7-9	TRBD1	TRBJ2-7	TGTGCCAGCAGCTATACAGGGGGCTTCAACGAGCAGTACTTC	CASSYTGGFNEQYF
TRBV10-2	-	TRBJ1-3	TGCGCCAGCAGTGAGACAGTTACTGGAAACACCATATATTTT	CASSETVTGNTIYF
TRBV9	TRBD2	TRBJ2-5	TGTGCCAGCAGCGTGAGCGGGGGGTCGCTAGGGACCCAGTACTTC	CASSVSGGSLGTQYF
TRBV6-1	TRBD1	TRBJ1-3	TGTGCCAGCAGTGCGTGGGACAGGGCAGGTAACACCATATATTTT	CASSAWDRAGNTIYF
TRBV7-2	TRBD1	TRBJ1-5	TGTGCCAGCAGCTCGACAGGGGGCAATCAGCCCCAGCATTTT	CASSSTGGNQPQHF
TRBV10-3	TRBD2	TRBJ2-3	TGTGCCATCAGTGAGTCTAGGGCTAGCGGCCGCACAGATACGCAGTATTTT	CAISESRASGRTDTQYF
TRBV18	TRBD2	TRBJ2-5	TGTGCCAGTCGACTAGCGGGGGGAGAGACCCAGTACTTC	CASRLAGGETQYF
TRBV7-9	-	TRBJ1-1	TGTGCCAGCAGCTTAAGTCATACCCTGGGAGGAGCTTTCTTT	CASSLSHTLGGAFF
TRBV18	-	TRBJ2-7	TGTGCCAGCTCACCAGCAATCGGGTACGAGCAGTACTTC	CASSPAIGYEQYF
TRBV5-1	-	TRBJ2-3	TGCGCCAGCAGCTTGGTGCTGGGGGCAGGAGGAGATACGCAGTATTTT	CASSLVLGAGGDTQYF
TRBV6-6	-	TRBJ2-3	TGTGCCAGCAGTTACTCGGCGGGGCGCACAGATACGCAGTATTTT	CASSYSAGRTDTQYF
TRBV9	-	TRBJ2-5	TGTGCCAGCAGCGTAGACGGGGTAGAGACCCAGTACTTC	CASSVDGVETQYF
TRBV4-1	-	TRBJ2-3	TGCGCCAGCCCGGAGGGGGGGAGCACAGATACGCAGTATTTT	CASPEGGSTDTQYF
TRBV4-1	-	TRBJ1-5	TGCGCCAGCAGCCGAGAGTTCAGGAGCAATCAGCCCCAGCATTTT	CASSREFRSNQPQHF